These 3 T cell receptor beta chains were sequenced from one sample in a study of vaccination effects on CD4 cells after COVID-19. An approximately 10-day culture period preceded the isolation of CD4+ T cells. Their SARS-CoV-2 infection, verified by PCR, occurred between March and December 2020. Either the mRNA-1273 or the BNT162b2 vaccine was given to participants as two doses. Profiled with immunoSEQ multiplex PCR; TCRdb holds only in-frame clones, not every one. The sample shows around 50,000 clones, about 76% of them seen only once. These receptors lack a known antigen. The input for sequencing was CD4+ T cells from PBMCs cultured without peptide, taken after COVID-19 vaccination. The receptors derive from a human donor who had a prior SARS-CoV-2 infection.

V gene TRBV12-3 or TRBV12-4 combines with J gene TRBJ1-4, with D possibly TRBD1 on 6 matching bases. V dropped 5 bases and J dropped 10 bases, with 14 bases sitting between them. This CDR3 spans 13 amino acids. Here the CDR3 reads CASSTTGLGKLFF. CDR3 nucleotide sequence: TGTGCCAGCAGTACAACAGGGCTCGGAAAACTGTTTTTT.

V usage is TRBV30 and J usage is TRBJ2-2, with D tentatively TRBD1 (6 bases). Germline CDR1 reads GTSNPN; CDR2 reads SVGIG (reference sequence). The CDR3 loop spans 16 amino acids. V dropped 0 bases and J dropped 5 bases, with 16 bases sitting between them. The chain's CDR3 is CAWSVSWGTTTGELFF. The CDR3 nucleotides are TGTGCCTGGAGTGTAAGCTGGGGGACAACGACCGGGGAGCTGTTTTTT.

The chain uses TRBV7-8 and TRBJ2-7, with D perhaps TRBD1 (6 bases). The CDR3 spans 15 residues. With 5 bases removed from V and 0 bases from J, the gap between germline ends came to 14 bases. Germline-derived CDR1 and CDR2 are SGHVS and FQNEAQ. CDR3 sequence: CASSTPGTPSYEQYF. For the CDR3, the DNA is TGTGCCAGCAGCACTCCCGGGACACCCTCCTACGAGCAGTACTTC.